This T cell receptor beta chain was captured in a study of blood T cell repertoires in COVID-19 (dated by TCRdb to 2018 to 2021). Notes on the research overall: Samples from collaborators originated in the United States, Italy and Spain and spanned both the acute and convalescent phases of COVID-19. The prospective study material was composed of cDNA or gDNA derived from T cells, B-cell-depleted T cells, or PBMCs. The dataset comprised deeply sampled blood TCRbeta repertoires from subjects exposed to, actively infected with, or recovered from COVID-19. HLA class I and class II types, where available, came from metadata supplied by the sample provider rather than from assay-based typing. The samples were drawn from the first 160 participants of the ongoing ImmuneRACE study and from over 950 subjects provided by 6 global collaborators. The repertoires were released in a freely available public database intended as a resource for research on the immune response to SARS-CoV-2. Nearly every sample came with metadata listing a de-identified subject ID, COVID-19 status, age in years and sex. Results and caveats for the whole study, not just this receptor: The amount of clinical and demographic metadata varied by source and participant and was provided uncurated.

Worth noting for this clone: Its cognate antigen has yet to be identified. Base qualities were left out, and no much larger clone turns up one base away.

Each collaborating institution followed its own protocols to collect whole blood in K2EDTA tubes. For TCRbeta analysis, collaborator samples were shipped as frozen whole blood, as isolated PBMCs, or as DNA extracted from either sample type. TCRbeta CDR3 regions were amplified from genomic DNA using the immunoSEQ Assay, a bias-controlled multiplex PCR. Concerning the study's data processing: Nucleated cell counts per sample were estimated from amplification of reference gene primers within the assay. To quantify the absolute abundance of each unique TCRbeta CDR3 rearrangement, sequence reads were collapsed and filtered. Productive Simpson clonality was computed per sample as the square root of Simpson's diversity index over productive rearrangements. This is the immuneACCESS table as TCRdb keeps it, with only in-frame sequences that have V and J called. A part of the clones is gone; compared with another copy, unresolved V genes explain less than half, and the rest is unexplained. V and J calls and clone size are as listed in that table; D and trimming were resolved from the DNA. The sample records fewer than 200,000 clones, over 75% of which are singletons. The biggest ten clones account for less than 30% of the sample.

Trimming takes 4 bases off V and 4 bases off J; junction bases not matched to a gene: 4. The germline V gene (reference sequence) sets CDR1 to LNHDA and CDR2 to SQIVND. Including cysteine and phenylalanine, the CDR3 has 15 amino acids. Just CDR3 DNA is preserved here, 45 bases in frame from base 1. The sample comprised peripheral blood. The V gene is TRBV19 and the J gene is TRBJ2-2; 9 of the junction bases match TRBD2. This receptor was identified in a woman aged 70 to 79 with acute or convalescent COVID-19. The DNA sequence is given as TGTGCCAGTAGTAAGCTTAGCGGGAGCACCGGGGAGCTGTTTTTT. Its product reads: CASSKLSGSTGELFF.